The 12 T cell receptor beta chains below all came from one sample that was sequenced in a study of T-cell reconstitution after alpha-beta-depleted transplantation in children. The TCRbeta library incorporated unique molecular identifiers. TCRdb reprocessed the PCR reads via MiXCR and lists one record per CDR3 protein. The sample holds about 980,000 distinct CDR3 sequences, about 31% seen once. Sequences were derived from PBMCs, mostly from graft donor cells, sampled 360 days after TCRalphabeta/CD19-depleted stem cell transplant. The receptor set was obtained from a boy less than two years old who had a stem cell transplant for SCID, so the T cells may come from the graft donor.

The chain carries TRBV20-1 and TRBJ1-1; D uncertain. Trimming took 6 bases from V and 0 from J, leaving 8 bases between them. CDR3 length: 12 residues. Germline values: CDR1 DFQATT, CDR2 SNEGSKA (reference sequence). CDR3: CSALVMNTEAFF. CDR3 DNA: TGCAGTGCCCTCGTCATGAACACTGAAGCTTTCTTT.

This clonotype was counted a few times. The V gene is TRBV6-5, the J gene TRBJ2-5, with TRBD2 matching 10 bases. The J segment lost 6 bases and the V segment lost 0 bases, leaving 4 bases of the junction unmatched. Germline V lookup: CDR1 MNHEY, CDR2 SVGAGI. The CDR3 runs 15 residues. CDR3 sequence: CASSYSASGGKTQYF. CDR3 sequence (DNA): TGTGCCAGCAGTTACTCGGCTAGCGGGGGAAAGACCCAGTACTTC.

The CDR3 DNA follows: TGTGCCAGTAGTCCCGGGGCAGGGGCGAAGGAGCAGTACTTC. This encodes CASSPGAGAKEQYF. The genes are TRBV19 and TRBJ2-7; TRBD1 is a possible D gene (6 bases). Trimming removed 5 bases from V and 7 bases from J, with 18 bases in between. Germline loops: CDR1 LNHDA, CDR2 SQIVND (reference sequence). CDR3 length: 14 residues.

The V call is TRBV19, the J call TRBJ1-2; perhaps TRBD1 as D (5 bases). V was shortened by 4 bases and J by 6 bases, with 18 bases between the two germline ends. Per germline, CDR1 LNHDA and CDR2 SQIVND (reference sequence). This CDR3 contains 15 residues. In DNA form, the CDR3 reads TGTGCCAGTAGTACCTGGCGGGGCGCTTTCAATGGCTACACCTTC. Translating gives CASSTWRGAFNGYTF.

The chain has TRBV28 and TRBJ2-7; possibly TRBD1 or TRBD2 for D (5 bases each). Trimming removed 5 bases at V and 0 bases at J, with 17 bases between. This CDR3 has 16 amino acids. The germline CDR1 and CDR2 sequences are MDHEN and SYDVKM. The CDR3: CASSPTGTGSSYEQYF. The CDR3 DNA reads as TGTGCCAGCAGTCCCACCGGGACGGGAAGCTCCTACGAGCAGTACTTC.

The V call is TRBV27, the J call TRBJ2-3, with a tentative D call TRBD1 (6 bases). Germline V gives CDR1 MNHEY, CDR2 SMNVEV (reference sequence). V was pared by 6 bases and J by 1 base, with 17 bases between. The CDR3 loop spans 16 amino acids. The CDR3 sequence is CASSSIRDTGTDTQYF. In DNA form, the CDR3 reads TGTGCCAGCAGCTCTATCCGGGACACCGGCACAGATACGCAGTATTTT.

This chain uses TRBV20-1 with TRBJ2-7; 14 positions agree with TRBD2. Germline-derived CDR1 and CDR2 are DFQATT and SNEGSKA (reference sequence). This CDR3 has 19 residues. J was trimmed by 4 bases and V by 0 bases; bases with no gene match: 14. DNA for the CDR3: TGCAGTGCTAGAGATGGGACTAGCGGGGGCCCGACATCTGATTACGAGCAGTACTTC. Translated: CSARDGTSGGPTSDYEQYF.

This clonotype appeared a few times. V and J are TRBV20-1 and TRBJ2-7, with TRBD1 identical over 8 bases. The CDR3 covers 14 residues. V shed 4 bases, J shed 6 bases, and the junction held 11 bases outside the gene matches. Per the germline V gene, CDR1 is DFQATT and CDR2 is SNEGSKA (reference sequence). The CDR3 nucleotides read TGCAGTGCTATCCGGGACAGGCCTTTTCGCGAGCAGTACTTC. Protein product: CSAIRDRPFREQYF.

The chain combines TRBV20-1 with TRBJ2-7; a weak D match, TRBD2 (6 bases). This CDR3 spans 16 amino acids. V shed 5 bases and J shed 2 bases, with 22 bases lying between them. CDR1 is DFQATT, CDR2 SNEGSKA, per germline (reference sequence). The DNA for the CDR3 is TGCAGTGCTGGAACGCCTCGTGCAGGACTACCCTACGAGCAGTACTTC. It translates to CSAGTPRAGLPYEQYF.

V usage is TRBV3-1 and J usage is TRBJ1-2; D gene ambiguous. This CDR3 has 16 amino acids. V lost 1 base to trimming and J lost 6 bases, with 18 bases between them. CDR1 and CDR2 (germline): LGHDT, YNNKEL (reference sequence). In DNA form, the CDR3 reads TGTGCCAGCAGCCAAGTCCCCACAACCCCCTGGGATGGCTACACCTTC. Translated: CASSQVPTTPWDGYTF.

The V gene is TRBV20-1, the J gene TRBJ1-1, with D possibly matching TRBD1 (6 bases). V shed 2 bases and J shed 1 base, with 11 bases lying between them. Germline V gene data show CDR1 as DFQATT and CDR2 as SNEGSKA (reference sequence). The CDR3 length is 14 residues. CDR3 loop: CSARRTAQNTEAFF. The CDR3 bases are TGCAGTGCTAGAAGGACAGCTCAGAACACTGAAGCTTTCTTT.

The rearrangement uses TRBV12-3 or TRBV12-4 and TRBJ1-1; weak D call: TRBD1 (6 bases). The germline V and J ends were trimmed by 6 bases and 1 base, with 15 bases remaining between them. This CDR3 region has 15 residues. The CDR3 nucleotides read TGTGCCAGCAGCCCGACAGACAGGCCGAACACTGAAGCTTTCTTT. Translated: CASSPTDRPNTEAFF.